This T cell receptor beta chain is drawn from a study of cytotoxic CD8 clonotypes in ibrutinib-treated CLL. Background on the study: Among responders, roughly 24 were partial and 2 complete; after median 68 months, around 15 stayed remitted and roughly 12 progressed.

The protocol was immunoSEQ multiplex PCR, while the TCRdb copy is restricted to in-frame clones and leaves out a portion. The sample shows 150,000 to 200,000 clones, more than 80% of them seen only once. This CDR3 is 15 amino acids long. V shed 5 bases, J shed 10 bases, and the junction held 10 bases outside the gene matches. Germline assignment: CDR1 SEHNR and CDR2 FQNEAQ (reference sequence). This specimen consisted of PBMCs, obtained after 24 months of ibrutinib treatment. The source is a human donor with chronic lymphocytic leukemia. This chain links TRBV7-9 with TRBJ1-6; 8 positions agree with TRBD1. CDR3 region: CASSRWTGKASPLHF. Written as DNA, the CDR3 is TGTGCCAGCAGCCGCTGGACAGGGAAGGCGTCACCCCTCCACTTT.